Included here is one TCR beta chain sequence, with context. The data derive from a study of blood T cell repertoires in COVID-19. This CDR3 is 16 amino acids long. Germline V gene sequence: CDR1 SGHAT, CDR2 FQNNGV. The germline V and J ends were trimmed by 2 bases and 4 bases, with 14 bases remaining between them. Per the study methods: Amplification of reference gene primers provided the estimated nucleated cell counts. Clones were read by immunoSEQ multiplex PCR, and TCRdb kept only the in-frame ones, dropping some. V and J calls and clone size come straight from that table; D and trimming were deduced from the DNA. The table shows under 300,000 clones, with around four fifths occurring only once.

Sequenced input: peripheral blood. The sequence came from a woman in her 40s with active or convalescent COVID-19. The chain carries TRBV11-2 and TRBJ1-4; the D is unclear. CDR3 amino acids: CASSLRVTRGNEKLFF. The CDR3 coding sequence is TGTGCCAGCAGCTTACGGGTGACCCGGGGTAATGAAAAACTGTTTTTT.